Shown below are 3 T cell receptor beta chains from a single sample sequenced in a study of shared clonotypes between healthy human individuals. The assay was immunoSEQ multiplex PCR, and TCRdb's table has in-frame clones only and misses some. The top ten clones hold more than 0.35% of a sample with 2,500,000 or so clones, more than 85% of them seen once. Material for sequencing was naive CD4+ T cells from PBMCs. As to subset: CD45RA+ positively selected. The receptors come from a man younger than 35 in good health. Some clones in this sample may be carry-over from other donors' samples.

DNA for the CDR3: TGTGCCAGCAGGCCCGTCGGACAGTTTAATGAAAAACTGTTTTTT. Protein sequence: CASRPVGQFNEKLFF. The V call is TRBV28, the J call TRBJ1-4; possibly TRBD1 for D (6 bases). V was clipped by 6 bases and J by 4 bases, with 15 bases between them. Germline V gives CDR1 MDHEN, CDR2 SYDVKM. The CDR3 spans 15 residues.

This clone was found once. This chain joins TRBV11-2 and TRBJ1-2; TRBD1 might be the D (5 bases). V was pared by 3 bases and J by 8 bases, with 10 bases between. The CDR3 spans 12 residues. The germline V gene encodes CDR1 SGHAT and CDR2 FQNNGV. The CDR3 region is CASSLGVRGYTF. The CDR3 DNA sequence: TGTGCCAGCAGCTTGGGGGTCCGGGGCTACACCTTC.

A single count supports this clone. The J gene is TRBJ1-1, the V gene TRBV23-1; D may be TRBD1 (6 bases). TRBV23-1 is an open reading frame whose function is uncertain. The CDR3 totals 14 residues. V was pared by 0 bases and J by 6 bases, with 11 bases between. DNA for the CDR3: TGCGCCAGCAGTCAATCGGGGGCCGGACCTGAAGCTTTCTTT. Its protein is CASSQSGAGPEAFF.